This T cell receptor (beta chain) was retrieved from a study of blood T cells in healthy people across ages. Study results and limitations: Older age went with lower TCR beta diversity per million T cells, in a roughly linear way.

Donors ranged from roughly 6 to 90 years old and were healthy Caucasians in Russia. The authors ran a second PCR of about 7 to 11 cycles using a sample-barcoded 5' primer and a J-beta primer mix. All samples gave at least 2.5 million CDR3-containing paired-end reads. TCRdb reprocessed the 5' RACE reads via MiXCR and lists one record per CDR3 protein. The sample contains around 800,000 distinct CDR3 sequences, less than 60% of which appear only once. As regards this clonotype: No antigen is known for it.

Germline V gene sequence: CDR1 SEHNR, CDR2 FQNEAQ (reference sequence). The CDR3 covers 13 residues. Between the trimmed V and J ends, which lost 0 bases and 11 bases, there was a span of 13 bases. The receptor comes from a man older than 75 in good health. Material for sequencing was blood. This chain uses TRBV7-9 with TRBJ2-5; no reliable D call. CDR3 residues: CASSLASRNEQYF. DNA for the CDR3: TGTGCCAGCAGCTTAGCCTCCAGGAATGAGCAGTACTTC.